A single TCR beta chain is shown here with its context. Germline values: CDR1 SGHRS, CDR2 YFSETQ. This CDR3 is built from 16 residues. With V trimmed by 1 base and J by 2 bases, 2 bases remained unmatched. This sample stems from a study of OX40 agonist ivuxolimab in advanced cancers. On the study more broadly: Allowance was made for prior anti-PD-1, anti-PD-L1 or anti-CTLA-4 therapy, and 35% to 40% had some.

Profiled with immunoSEQ multiplex PCR; TCRdb holds only in-frame clones, not every one. In the table there are around 50,000 clones, approximately 85% of which are singletons. The V and J genes are TRBV5-1 and TRBJ2-6; 8 bases map to TRBD1. Sample: CD4+ or CD8+ T cells sorted from blood, taken in a trial of the OX40 agonist ivuxolimab. The receptor comes from an adult with an advanced solid tumor such as melanoma, head and neck, liver or kidney cancer. CDR3 residues: CASSLTGGTGANVLTF. As DNA, the CDR3 is TGCGCCAGCAGCTTGACAGGGGGAACTGGGGCCAACGTCCTGACTTTC.